This T cell receptor beta chain was sequenced during a study of cytomegalovirus exposure and HLA in healthy donors. The CDR3 is made up of 14 amino acids. Per the germline V gene, CDR1 is MGHRA and CDR2 is YSYEKL. V lost 3 bases and J lost 5, with 13 bases in between. Those who donated were healthy bone marrow donors. About this clone: Antigen: not known.

Overall study findings and caveats: Later analysis revealed greater clonal expansion in HLA-associated TCR beta chains than in equally common others. Across donors, sequencing depth was assumed by presence/absence analyses to be roughly uniform.

A multiplex PCR was run with 60 Vbeta primers and 13 Jbeta primers. The assay was immunoSEQ multiplex PCR, and TCRdb's table has in-frame clones only and misses some. The sample has around 100,000 clones, around 73% seen once. V gene TRBV4-1 combines with J gene TRBJ2-5; D possibly corresponds to TRBD2 (7 bases). The sequenced sample was PBMCs. The TCR originated in a woman in her twenties or thirties in good health and CMV-seropositive. CDR3 in amino acids: CASSQGGAGETQYF. The CDR3 nucleotides read TGCGCCAGCAGCCAGGGGGGGGCCGGCGAGACCCAGTACTTC.